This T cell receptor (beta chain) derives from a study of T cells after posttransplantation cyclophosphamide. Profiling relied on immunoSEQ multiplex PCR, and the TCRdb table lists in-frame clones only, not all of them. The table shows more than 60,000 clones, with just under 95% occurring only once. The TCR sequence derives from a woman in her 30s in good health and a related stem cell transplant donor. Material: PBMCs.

This CDR3 reads CASSQVGQPLSYEQYF. DNA for the CDR3: TGTGCCAGCAGCCAAGTCGGACAGCCCCTCTCCTACGAGCAGTACTTC. The chain employs TRBV4-2 and TRBJ2-7; tentative D call: TRBD1 (6 bases). Trimming removed 1 base from V and 0 bases from J, with 13 bases in between. The CDR3 has 16 amino acids. Germline V gene sequence: CDR1 LGHNA, CDR2 YNFKEQ.